The 9 T cell receptor beta chains below were found in one sample sequenced in a study of cytomegalovirus exposure and HLA in healthy donors (dated by TCRdb to 2016 to 2017). Libraries were built with the immunoSEQ multiplex PCR assay. The multiplex PCR relied on a mix of 60 forward primers for TCR Vbeta segments and 13 reverse primers for TCR Jbeta segments. The clones in this table, taken by TCRdb from immuneACCESS, are in-frame only. Not every clone is retained; where verified, under half of the shortfall comes from an unresolved V gene, and the cause of the rest is unknown. The sample includes roughly 140,000 clones, with around 81% observed a single time. The ten largest clones capture 2.5% to 3.5% of the sample. The sequencing input was PBMCs. The receptors shown here come from a male donor in good health and CMV-seronegative.

The J gene is TRBJ1-5, the V gene TRBV12-5; 8 nucleotides align to TRBD1. The germline V gene has CDR1 LGHNT and CDR2 FRNRAP. CDR3 length: 14 amino acids. The ends lost 4 bases at V and 3 bases at J; junction bases unmatched: 2. CDR3 sequence: CASGWTGYNQPQHF. For the CDR3, the DNA is TGTGCTAGTGGTTGGACAGGGTACAATCAGCCCCAGCATTTT. Full variable domain (rest looked up from reference TRBV12-5 and TRBJ1-5): DARVTQTPRHKVTEMGQEVTMRCQPILGHNTVFWYRQTMMQGLELLAYFRNRAPLDDSGMPKDRFSAEMPDATLATLKIQPSEPRDSAVYFCASGWTGYNQPQHFGDGTRLSIL.

The rearrangement links TRBV4-1 to TRBJ2-7; 10 bases fit TRBD2. CDR1 and CDR2 from the germline V gene are MGHRA and YSYEKL. This CDR3 contains 15 residues. V was clipped by 2 bases and J by 6 bases; unmatched bases: 7. The CDR3 bases are TGCGCCAGCAGCCAATCGCTAGCGGGAGCCTTCGAGCAGTACTTC. Its translation: CASSQSLAGAFEQYF.

In this sample, this clone turned up once. The J gene is TRBJ1-1, the V gene TRBV7-9, with D unclear. Germline assignment: CDR1 SEHNR and CDR2 FQNEAQ (reference sequence). This CDR3 contains 14 residues. With 2 bases removed from V and 4 bases from J, the gap between germline ends came to 11 bases. The CDR3 here is CASSLWERGTEAFF. The CDR3 coding sequence is TGTGCCAGCAGCTTATGGGAGAGAGGCACTGAAGCTTTCTTT.

This sequence joins TRBV29-1 and TRBJ1-1, with D tentatively TRBD1 (5 bases). The CDR3 spans 12 residues. The germline V gene encodes CDR1 SQVTM and CDR2 ANQGSEA. As DNA, the CDR3 is TGCAGTGGGGTGGGGGGACACACTGAAGCTTTCTTT. This encodes CSGVGGHTEAFF. Drawing the rest from reference TRBV29-1 and TRBJ1-1, the complete variable domain is SAVISQKPSRDICQRGTSLTIQCQVDSQVTMMFWYRQQPGQSLTLIATANQGSEATYESGFVIDKFPISRPNLTFSTLTVSNMSPEDSSIYLCSGVGGHTEAFFGQGTRLTVV.

The chain couples TRBV19 to TRBJ2-1; D gene uncertain. This CDR3 is built from 15 residues. The germline V gene has CDR1 LNHDA and CDR2 SQIVND (reference sequence). V was clipped by 5 bases and J by 4 bases, with 15 bases between them. The CDR3 protein is CASSVTEAPYNEQFF. The CDR3 DNA sequence: TGTGCCAGTAGTGTGACCGAGGCCCCTTACAATGAGCAGTTCTTC. The full variable domain, with the rest looked up from reference TRBV19 and TRBJ2-1, is DGGITQSPKYLFRKEGQNVTLSCEQNLNHDAMYWYRQDPGQGLRLIYYSQIVNDFQKGDIAEGYSVSREKKESFPLTVTSAQKNPTAFYLCASSVTEAPYNEQFFGPGTRLTVL.

DNA of the CDR3: TGTGCCATCAGTGAAAAACTAGCGGGGGGGCCACTCACCGGGGAGCTGTTTTTT. It translates to CAISEKLAGGPLTGELFF. The chain uses TRBV10-3 and TRBJ2-2, with 13 bases that match TRBD2. This CDR3 comprises 18 residues. CDR1 ENHRY and CDR2 SYGVKD come from the germline V gene. The J segment lost 4 bases and the V segment lost 3 bases, leaving 8 bases of the junction unmatched.

This clone was picked up a small number of times. This chain links TRBV7-8 with TRBJ1-1; D is unresolved. The CDR3 consists of 13 residues. Trimming removed 3 bases from V and 3 bases from J, with 8 bases in between. Germline loops: CDR1 SGHVS, CDR2 FQNEAQ. Written as DNA, the CDR3 is TGTGCCAGCAGCTTGCAGCGGGACACTGAAGCTTTCTTT. This sequence encodes CASSLQRDTEAFF.

The rearrangement uses TRBV5-1 and TRBJ2-2; 12 bases align to TRBD2. The germline V gene has CDR1 SGHRS and CDR2 YFSETQ. CDR3 length: 16 residues. With V trimmed by 3 bases and J by 6 bases, 6 bases remained unmatched. This CDR3 reads CASSSTSGREAGELFF. In DNA form, the CDR3 reads TGCGCCAGCAGCTCGACTAGCGGGAGAGAAGCCGGGGAGCTGTTTTTT.

The V call is TRBV5-6, the J call TRBJ1-2; TRBD1 matches at 11 bases. The CDR3 is made up of 14 amino acids. J was trimmed by 3 bases and V by 5 bases; bases with no gene match: 3. Germline V lookup: CDR1 SGHDT, CDR2 YYEEEE. The CDR3 nucleotides are TGTGCCAGCAGAAGGACAGGGGGCCACTATGGCTACACCTTC. As protein: CASRRTGGHYGYTF.